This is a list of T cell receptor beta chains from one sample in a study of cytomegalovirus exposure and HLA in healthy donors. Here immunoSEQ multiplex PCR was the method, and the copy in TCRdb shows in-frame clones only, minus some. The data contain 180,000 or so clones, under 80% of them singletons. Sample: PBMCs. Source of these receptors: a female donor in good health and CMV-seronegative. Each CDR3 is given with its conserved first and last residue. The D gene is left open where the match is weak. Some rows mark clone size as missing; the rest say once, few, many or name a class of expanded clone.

CDR3: CASSEGSNEKLFF
DNA: TGTGCCAGTAGTGAGGGTAGTAATGAAAAACTGTTTTTT
V: TRBV19
D: .
J: TRBJ1-4
size: .

CDR3: CASSPVIAGDISYPGELFF
DNA: TGCGCCAGCAGCCCTGTAATAGCGGGAGATATTTCATATCCCGGGGAGCTGTTTTTT
V: TRBV4-1
D: TRBD2
J: TRBJ2-2
size: once

CDR3: CASSPRTRNEKLFF
DNA: TGTGCCAGCAGTCCCCGCACTCGGAATGAAAAACTGTTTTTT
V: TRBV28
D: .
J: TRBJ1-4
size: .

CDR3: CASSQQDRGWEEKLFF
DNA: TGTGCCAGCAGCCAACAGGACAGGGGATGGGAAGAAAAACTGTTTTTT
V: TRBV4-1
D: TRBD1
J: TRBJ1-4
size: once

CDR3: CASSSRGRDYTF
DNA: TGTGCCAGCAGTTCCCGGGGAAGGGACTACACCTTC
V: TRBV28
D: .
J: TRBJ1-2
size: .

CDR3: CASSPTSSGRSNEQFF
DNA: TGTGCCAGCAGCCCTACATCTAGCGGGAGGAGCAATGAGCAGTTCTTC
V: TRBV7-8
D: TRBD2
J: TRBJ2-1
size: .

CDR3: CASSQDGRVGEQYF
DNA: TGCGCCAGCAGCCAAGATGGGAGGGTTGGCGAGCAGTACTTC
V: TRBV4-1
D: TRBD2
J: TRBJ2-7
size: few

CDR3: CASSLFQRDPGELFF
DNA: TGTGCCAGCAGCTTATTCCAGCGGGACCCCGGGGAGCTGTTTTTT
V: TRBV7-8
D: TRBD2
J: TRBJ2-2
size: .

CDR3: CASSWGQGDNQPQHF
DNA: TGTGCCAGCAGTTGGGGACAGGGGGACAATCAGCCCCAGCATTTT
V: TRBV28
D: TRBD1
J: TRBJ1-5
size: .

CDR3: CASMKSGVPAEAFF
DNA: TGTGCCAGTATGAAGTCAGGCGTTCCGGCTGAAGCTTTCTTT
V: TRBV19
D: .
J: TRBJ1-1
size: .

CDR3: CASASEYEQYF
DNA: TGTGCCAGTGCTAGCGAATACGAGCAGTACTTC
V: TRBV11-1
D: .
J: TRBJ2-7
size: .

CDR3: CAWSNRAYNSPLHF
DNA: TGTGCCTGGAGTAACCGGGCCTATAATTCACCCCTCCACTTT
V: TRBV30
D: .
J: TRBJ1-6
size: .

CDR3: CASSQQRTSWETQYF
DNA: TGCGCCAGCAGCCAACAAAGGACTAGTTGGGAGACCCAGTACTTC
V: TRBV4-3
D: TRBD2
J: TRBJ2-5
size: .

CDR3: CASSSPGTRVYNEQFF
DNA: TGTGCCAGCAGTTCACCCGGGACTAGGGTCTACAATGAGCAGTTCTTC
V: TRBV28
D: TRBD2
J: TRBJ2-1
size: .

CDR3: CASSQGPLAAAYTDTQYF
DNA: TGCGCCAGCAGCCAAGGCCCGCTAGCAGCAGCCTACACAGATACGCAGTATTTT
V: TRBV4-1
D: .
J: TRBJ2-3
size: few

CDR3: CASSLEGGIYEQYF
DNA: TGTGCCAGCAGCTTGGAAGGGGGAATCTACGAGCAGTACTTC
V: TRBV5-5
D: .
J: TRBJ2-7
size: many

CDR3: CASSRWQATNEKLFF
DNA: TGTGCCAGCAGCCGCTGGCAGGCAACTAATGAAAAACTGTTTTTT
V: TRBV6-5
D: .
J: TRBJ1-4
size: .

CDR3: CASSLGTGSPLHF
DNA: TGTGCCAGCAGCTTAGGGACAGGCTCACCCCTCCACTTT
V: TRBV7-3
D: TRBD1
J: TRBJ1-6
size: .

CDR3: CASTLDRGNYGYTF
DNA: TGTGCCAGCACCTTGGACAGGGGGAACTATGGCTACACCTTC
V: TRBV6-1
D: TRBD1
J: TRBJ1-2
size: .

CDR3: CASSLWTAFRGSYNSPLHF
DNA: TGTGCCAGCAGTTTATGGACAGCCTTTAGGGGCTCCTATAATTCACCCCTCCACTTT
V: TRBV27
D: .
J: TRBJ1-6
size: .

CDR3: CSGGTGTGNEQYF
DNA: TGCAGCGGGGGCACCGGGACAGGGAACGAGCAGTACTTC
V: TRBV29-1
D: TRBD1
J: TRBJ2-7
size: once

CDR3: CASSRGQISGANVLTF
DNA: TGCGCCAGCAGCCGAGGACAGATCTCTGGGGCCAACGTCCTGACTTTC
V: TRBV5-1
D: .
J: TRBJ2-6
size: .

CDR3: CASSLRGLLNTEAFF
DNA: TGTGCCAGCAGCTTAAGGGGACTGCTGAACACTGAAGCTTTCTTT
V: TRBV7-9
D: .
J: TRBJ1-1
size: .

CDR3: CSVLADDTEAFF
DNA: TGCAGCGTCCTAGCCGACGACACTGAAGCTTTCTTT
V: TRBV29-1
D: .
J: TRBJ1-1
size: .

CDR3: CASSARGGVYYEQYF
DNA: TGTGCCAGCAGTGCACGGGGGGGGGTCTACTACGAGCAGTACTTC
V: TRBV6-1
D: TRBD2
J: TRBJ2-7
size: .

CDR3: CASSSTGSSYNEQFF
DNA: TGTGCCAGCAGCTCCACAGGGAGCTCCTACAATGAGCAGTTCTTC
V: TRBV7-6
D: .
J: TRBJ2-1
size: .

CDR3: CSVGVRTSGRLPYEQYF
DNA: TGCAGCGTTGGAGTGCGAACTAGCGGGAGGCTCCCGTACGAGCAGTACTTC
V: TRBV29-1
D: TRBD2
J: TRBJ2-7
size: .

CDR3: CASSLDGHDTQYF
DNA: TGTGCCAGCAGCTTAGATGGACATGATACGCAGTATTTT
V: TRBV7-3
D: .
J: TRBJ2-3
size: .

CDR3: CASSLRGGGNYEQYF
DNA: TGTGCCAGCAGCTTACGCGGGGGAGGGAACTACGAGCAGTACTTC
V: TRBV7-3
D: TRBD2
J: TRBJ2-7
size: .

CDR3: CASSSSGGLASISYNEQFF
DNA: TGTGCCAGCAGTTCGTCTGGCGGACTAGCCTCTATATCCTACAATGAGCAGTTCTTC
V: TRBV28
D: TRBD2
J: TRBJ2-1
size: .

CDR3: CASSLGGTGKETQYF
DNA: TGCGCCAGCAGCTTGGGCGGGACAGGGAAAGAGACCCAGTACTTC
V: TRBV5-1
D: TRBD1
J: TRBJ2-5
size: few

CDR3: CASSRTTGTGGSSSYEQYF
DNA: TGTGCCAGCTCCCGAACTACCGGGACAGGGGGCTCTAGCTCCTACGAGCAGTACTTC
V: TRBV18
D: TRBD1
J: TRBJ2-7
size: .

CDR3: CASSIGQGMHEQYF
DNA: TGTGCCAGTAGTATCGGGCAGGGGATGCACGAGCAGTACTTC
V: TRBV19
D: .
J: TRBJ2-7
size: .

CDR3: CASSPYRVDTGELFF
DNA: TGCGCCAGCAGCCCCTACAGGGTGGACACCGGGGAGCTGTTTTTT
V: TRBV5-1
D: .
J: TRBJ2-2
size: once

CDR3: CASTILGVRGRTSDGYTF
DNA: TGTGCCAGCACGATTCTAGGGGTCAGGGGGAGGACGTCGGATGGCTACACCTTC
V: TRBV27
D: TRBD1
J: TRBJ1-2
size: .

CDR3: CASSDAVLGRQQYF
DNA: TGTGCCAGCAGTGATGCTGTGCTGGGCCGGCAGCAGTACTTC
V: TRBV25-1
D: .
J: TRBJ2-7
size: .